The next 25 T cell receptor beta chains were all read from a single sample in a study of vaccination and CD4 T cells after COVID-19. Using its own MiXCR run on the PCR reads, TCRdb lists one record per CDR3 protein. Here the sample spans 20,000 to 25,000 distinct CDR3 sequences, about 60% being singletons. The sample consisted of CD4+ T cells from blood, taken before SARS-CoV-2 vaccination. Receptor source: a human donor who had recovered from COVID-19.

The chain has TRBV2 and TRBJ2-7, with 10 nucleotides matching TRBD2. Germline V CDR1 and CDR2: SNHLY, FYNNEI. The trim removed 5 bases at V and 2 bases at J, leaving 9 bases unmatched. This CDR3 is built from 16 residues. The CDR3 coding sequence is TGTGCCAGCAGTTTTTCGGGAACTAGCGGGACCTACGAGCAGTACTTC. Translating gives CASSFSGTSGTYEQYF.

The V call is TRBV25-1, the J call TRBJ1-1; D is unclear. The CDR3 sequence is 13 residues long. The germline V and J ends were trimmed by 6 bases and 1 base, with 9 bases remaining between them. Germline V gene lookup returns CDR1 MGHDK and CDR2 SYGVNS. CDR3 in DNA: TGTGCCAGCAGCCAACAGTGGAACACTGAAGCTTTCTTT. This translates into CASSQQWNTEAFF.

The chain has TRBV6-1 and TRBJ1-4; TRBD1 aligns across 7 bases. Per the germline V gene, CDR1 is MNHNS and CDR2 is SASEGT. J was trimmed by 7 bases and V by 4 bases; bases with no gene match: 12. This CDR3 spans 16 amino acids. This chain's CDR3 is CASSVARQGAGEKLFF. CDR3 DNA: TGTGCCAGCAGTGTAGCCCGACAGGGTGCTGGTGAAAAACTGTTTTTT.

This chain joins TRBV7-9 and TRBJ1-5; tentatively, D is TRBD1 (6 bases). The length of the CDR3 is 13 residues. The V gene lost 6 bases and the J gene lost 7 bases, with 13 bases spanning the gap. Looked up from germline, CDR1 is SEHNR and CDR2 is FQNEAQ (reference sequence). CDR3 sequence: CASRGGKDQPQHF. Here the CDR3 DNA reads TGTGCCAGCAGAGGGGGAAAAGACCAGCCCCAGCATTTT.

V is TRBV6-1 and J is TRBJ1-5; D is unclear. Trimming stripped 3 bases from V and 3 bases from J, with 6 bases between. The CDR3 sequence is 13 residues long. Germline V gene data show CDR1 as MNHNS and CDR2 as SASEGT. CDR3 amino acids: CASSDFVNQPQHF. Here the CDR3 DNA reads TGTGCCAGCAGTGATTTTGTCAATCAGCCCCAGCATTTT.

This sequence joins TRBV20-1 and TRBJ2-5; D gene unclear. CDR1 and CDR2 from the germline V gene are DFQATT and SNEGSKA (reference sequence). The CDR3 has 14 amino acids. Trimming stripped 1 base from V and 2 bases from J, with 11 bases between. The CDR3 nucleotides read TGCAGTGCTAGAGCTCCTTCCAGACAAGAGACCCAGTACTTC. Translation gives CSARAPSRQETQYF.

The chain carries TRBV20-1 and TRBJ2-5, with 12 bases matching TRBD2. The V segment lost 6 bases and the J segment 4 bases; nucleotides outside the gene matches: 9. The CDR3 runs 15 residues. Per the germline V gene, CDR1 is DFQATT and CDR2 is SNEGSKA (reference sequence). The CDR3 DNA is TGCAGTGCAAGGACTAGCGGGAACCGGGGAGAGACCCAGTACTTC. Translation gives CSARTSGNRGETQYF.

The chain has TRBV27 and TRBJ2-7, with D possibly being TRBD2 (6 bases). Trimming stripped 2 bases from V and 3 bases from J, with 14 bases between. This CDR3 has 15 residues. In germline, CDR1 is MNHEY, CDR2 SMNVEV (reference sequence). CDR3 protein: CASSLQGTRSYEQYF. DNA of the CDR3: TGTGCCAGCAGTTTACAAGGGACTCGCAGCTACGAGCAGTACTTC.

The chain has TRBV28 and TRBJ2-7; D uncertain. V lost 7 bases and J 7 bases, leaving 14 bases between the germline ends. The CDR3 is 12 amino acids. Germline CDR1 reads MDHEN; CDR2 reads SYDVKM. CDR3 DNA: TGTGCCAGCAAGAAGGCGGTTGGGGAGCAGTACTTC. Translated: CASKKAVGEQYF.

This clonotype was seen more than once but under ten times. V and J are TRBV19 and TRBJ1-1; possible D gene TRBD1, 6 bases. CDR1 is LNHDA and CDR2 is SQIVND in the germline V gene (reference sequence). V gave up 3 bases and J gave up 0 bases, with 11 bases separating them. The length of the CDR3 is 15 residues. As DNA, the CDR3 is TGTGCCAGTAGTATCCCCGGGACAATGAACACTGAAGCTTTCTTT. Translation gives CASSIPGTMNTEAFF.

This chain connects TRBV7-9 to TRBJ2-3; no clear D. Germline-derived CDR1 and CDR2 are SEHNR and FQNEAQ (reference sequence). V was cut by 1 base and J by 2 bases, with 10 bases left in between. The CDR3 loop spans 15 amino acids. The CDR3 is CASSLVKTVTDTQYF. CDR3 DNA: TGTGCCAGCAGCTTAGTAAAAACAGTCACAGATACGCAGTATTTT.

This clonotype was picked up one time. This chain uses TRBV20-1 with TRBJ2-7; D is perhaps TRBD1 (5 bases). Trimming left V 3 bases short and J 6 bases short, with 18 bases between. Germline V gene sequence: CDR1 DFQATT, CDR2 SNEGSKA (reference sequence). The CDR3 is made up of 14 amino acids. DNA of the CDR3: TGCAGTGCTAGGTGGGATATTAGGGGTAGCGAGCAGTACTTC. Translated: CSARWDIRGSEQYF.

The CDR3 DNA sequence: TGTGCCAGCAGTCGACAGGGGGCAGGACAGCCCCAGCATTTT. Its protein product is CASSRQGAGQPQHF. The chain uses TRBV2 and TRBJ1-5; 10 bases align to TRBD1. J was trimmed by 7 bases and V by 5 bases; bases with no gene match: 5. Germline V gene lookup returns CDR1 SNHLY and CDR2 FYNNEI. The CDR3 is 14 residues long.

The V call is TRBV7-8, the J call TRBJ1-1; the D is unclear. Deletions cut 2 bases from V and 0 bases from J, with 7 bases between. This CDR3 comprises 14 residues. The V gene's germline CDR1 is SGHVS and CDR2 FQNEAQ. The CDR3 sequence: CASSLTRLNTEAFF. The CDR3 nucleotides read TGTGCCAGCAGCTTAACTCGGTTGAACACTGAAGCTTTCTTT.

This clonotype has only a few counts. The genes are TRBV6-5 and TRBJ1-1; D perhaps matches TRBD1 (6 bases). This CDR3 is built from 13 residues. Germline values: CDR1 MNHEY, CDR2 SVGAGI. V was clipped by 4 bases and J by 8 bases, with 14 bases between them. CDR3 residues: CASSWTAKGEAFF. The CDR3 region has the DNA TGTGCCAGCAGTTGGACAGCTAAGGGGGAAGCTTTCTTT.

The V call is TRBV7-2, the J call TRBJ2-3; D not resolved. The CDR3 extends over 12 amino acids. Germline CDR1 is SGHTA and CDR2 is FQGNSA. V was pared by 1 base and J by 4 bases, with 3 bases between. CDR3 sequence (DNA): TGTGCCAGCAGCTTAGGTCCAGATACGCAGTATTTT. Its translation: CASSLGPDTQYF.

The chain uses TRBV4-1 and TRBJ1-1; D unclear. This CDR3 comprises 17 residues. Germline assignment: CDR1 MGHRA and CDR2 YSYEKL. The V end lost 0 bases, the J end lost 1 base, and 15 bases lay between the germline ends. CDR3 coding DNA: TGCGCCAGCAGCCAAGATCCATGGACCGACCGGAACACTGAAGCTTTCTTT. This encodes CASSQDPWTDRNTEAFF.

This clonotype was recorded a few times. The rearrangement links TRBV6-1 to TRBJ2-7; D unclear. CDR1 MNHNS and CDR2 SASEGT come from the germline V gene. Trimming pared 5 bases from V and 3 bases from J, leaving 5 bases between. This CDR3 has 11 residues. CDR3 region: CASSRLYEQYF. The CDR3 nucleotides read TGTGCCAGCAGTAGACTCTACGAGCAGTACTTC.

The CDR3 is CASSQVRGVRSGANVLTF. The CDR3 bases are TGCGCCAGCAGCCAAGTGAGGGGGGTTCGCTCTGGGGCCAACGTCCTGACTTTC. The chain uses TRBV4-1 and TRBJ2-6; D is possibly TRBD1 or TRBD2 (6 bases each). This CDR3 has 18 residues. V lost 1 base to trimming and J lost 0 bases, with 13 bases between them. In germline, CDR1 is MGHRA, CDR2 YSYEKL.

V usage is TRBV19 and J usage is TRBJ1-1; no clear D. V dropped 4 bases and J dropped 3 bases, with 12 bases sitting between them. In germline, CDR1 is LNHDA, CDR2 SQIVND (reference sequence). The length of the CDR3 is 14 residues. In nucleotides, the CDR3 is TGTGCCAGTAGTACCCGCCGGAGCGACACTGAAGCTTTCTTT. Amino acid sequence: CASSTRRSDTEAFF.

This clonotype has just a few counts. The chain carries TRBV5-1 and TRBJ2-2; D is perhaps TRBD1 (5 bases). With 2 bases removed from V and 4 bases from J, the gap between germline ends came to 6 bases. The germline CDR1 and CDR2 sequences are SGHRS and YFSETQ. The length of the CDR3 is 13 residues. The CDR3 sequence is CASSFQGTGELFF. The CDR3 coding sequence is TGCGCCAGCAGCTTTCAGGGCACCGGGGAGCTGTTTTTT.

This chain uses TRBV28 with TRBJ1-5; TRBD1 matches 8 bases. In germline, CDR1 is MDHEN, CDR2 SYDVKM. The CDR3 extends over 15 amino acids. After removal of 3 bases from V and 7 bases from J, the junction contained 8 bases not matched to a gene. The CDR3 region is CASSFSRAGGQPQHF. CDR3 nucleotide sequence: TGTGCCAGCAGTTTTTCCCGGGCAGGGGGCCAGCCCCAGCATTTT.

CDR3 sequence reads: CASLGHSNQPQHF. The CDR3 nucleotides read TGTGCCAGCCTGGGCCATAGCAATCAGCCCCAGCATTTT. The chain carries TRBV6-1 and TRBJ1-5; D is unclear. From germline, CDR1 is MNHNS and CDR2 SASEGT. There are 13 residues in the CDR3. V lost 8 bases and J 0 bases, leaving 8 bases between the germline ends.

This clonotype has a handful of counts. The chain combines TRBV20-1 with TRBJ2-5; TRBD2 matches at 8 bases. The CDR3 covers 12 residues. From germline, CDR1 is DFQATT and CDR2 SNEGSKA (reference sequence). V shed 8 bases, J shed 4 bases, and the junction held 6 bases outside the gene matches. The CDR3 protein is CSPAGEVETQYF. CDR3 DNA sequence: TGCAGTCCAGCGGGAGAGGTAGAGACCCAGTACTTC.

The rearrangement uses TRBV24-1 and TRBJ2-1; D might be TRBD2 (6 bases). Germline lookup yields CDR1 KGHDR and CDR2 SFDVKD. Trimming stripped 5 bases from V and 6 bases from J, with 10 bases between. The CDR3 consists of 13 residues. The CDR3 protein is CATSVFSGNEQFF. CDR3 bases: TGTGCCACCAGTGTGTTTAGCGGCAATGAGCAGTTCTTC.